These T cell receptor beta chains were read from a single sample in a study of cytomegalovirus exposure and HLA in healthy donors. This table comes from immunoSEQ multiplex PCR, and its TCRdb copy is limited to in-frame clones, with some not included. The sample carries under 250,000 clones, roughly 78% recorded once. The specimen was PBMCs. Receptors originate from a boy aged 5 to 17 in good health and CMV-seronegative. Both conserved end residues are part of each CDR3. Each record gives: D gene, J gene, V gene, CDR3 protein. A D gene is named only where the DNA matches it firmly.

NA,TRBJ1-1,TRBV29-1,CSVEDFKVRGEAFF
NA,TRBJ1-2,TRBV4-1,CASSQPFPGLLLF
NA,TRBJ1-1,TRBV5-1,CASSLGAVEAFF
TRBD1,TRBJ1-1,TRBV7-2,CASSSRTGGEVGAFF
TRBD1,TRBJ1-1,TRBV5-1,CASSFTGGYMNTEAFF
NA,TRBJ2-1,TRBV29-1,CSVDGGLHNEQFF
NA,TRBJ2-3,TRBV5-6,CASSIDQTGTQYF
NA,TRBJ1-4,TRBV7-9,CASSLRGGNEKLFF
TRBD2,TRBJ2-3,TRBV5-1,CASSLTSGRWTDTQYF
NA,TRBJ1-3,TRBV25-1,CASSEDNNSGNTIYF
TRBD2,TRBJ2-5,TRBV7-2,CASSLAGARQETQYF
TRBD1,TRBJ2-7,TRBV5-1,CASTPSGQGAGEQYF
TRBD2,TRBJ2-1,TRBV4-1,CASSPLAGPRYNEQFF
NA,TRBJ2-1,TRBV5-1,CASSLEAERSYNEQFF